The present entry profiles one T cell receptor beta chain with its context. Its antigen is not identified. This CDR3 has 17 amino acids. The germline CDR1 and CDR2 sequences are MDHEN and SYDVKM. The junction had 7 bases not matched to a gene; V was cut back by 2 bases and J by 3 bases. The record originates from a study of chemoradiotherapy in HPV16-positive cancers. TCRdb keeps only in-frame clones here, not all; method: immunoSEQ multiplex PCR. This repertoire shows around 68,000 clones, 85% to 90% found once; its top ten account for over 4%. The study's findings and limits: Better recurrence-free survival went with HPV-responsive T-cell expansion in HPV16-positive patients.

This specimen was blood, taken from a patient who underwent chemoradiotherapy. This receptor was taken from a human donor with HPV-associated anogenital cancer. This chain links TRBV28 with TRBJ2-4; 10 bases map to TRBD2. The CDR3 sequence: CASSLIGTSVGKNIQYF. CDR3 bases: TGTGCCAGCAGTTTAATTGGGACTAGCGTTGGCAAAAACATTCAGTACTTC.